The 10 T cell receptor beta chains below come from one sample, sequenced in a study of blood T cell repertoires in COVID-19. The method was immunoSEQ multiplex PCR; TCRdb's version includes in-frame clones alone and lacks a portion of them. The sample records 300,000 or so clones, 75% to 90% being singletons. The sequenced sample was peripheral blood. The receptors originated from a middle-aged woman with acute or convalescent COVID-19.

The genes are TRBV18 and TRBJ1-2, with D maybe TRBD1 (6 bases). The CDR3 contains 14 residues. CDR1 and CDR2 from the germline V gene are KGHSH and LQKENI. V dropped 3 bases and J dropped 6 bases, with 14 bases sitting between them. In DNA, the CDR3 is TGTGCCAGCTCACCCGGATCCGGGACAAATGGCTACACCTTC. Translating gives CASSPGSGTNGYTF.

Note on this clone: The same CDR3 can be traced to other DNA sequences in this sample. The chain couples TRBV19 to TRBJ1-2; 7 bases match TRBD1. Looked up from germline, CDR1 is LNHDA and CDR2 is SQIVND (reference sequence). The CDR3 is 16 amino acids. J lost 2 bases, V lost 1 base, and 7 bases had no gene match. The CDR3 DNA reads TGTGCCAGTAGTATAGCTGGGGACAGCCCAAACTATGGCTACACCTTC. Translating gives CASSIAGDSPNYGYTF.

The V call is TRBV19, the J call TRBJ1-3, with TRBD1 as a possible D gene (6 bases). The CDR3 is 16 residues long. The germline CDR1 and CDR2 sequences are LNHDA and SQIVND (reference sequence). V lost 5 bases and J lost 0, with 14 bases in between. CDR3 in DNA: TGTGCCAGTAGTTCCCAGGGGTCCGACTCTGGAAACACCATATATTTT. Translation gives CASSSQGSDSGNTIYF.

The chain joins TRBV25-1 to TRBJ1-1, with TRBD1 matching 7 bases. The CDR3 covers 15 residues. The J segment lost 4 bases and the V segment lost 6 bases, leaving 11 bases of the junction unmatched. CDR1 MGHDK and CDR2 SYGVNS come from the germline V gene. The CDR3 protein is CASSFFLTGPTEAFF. The DNA of the CDR3 is TGTGCCAGCAGCTTCTTCCTGACAGGGCCCACTGAAGCTTTCTTT.

This clone was seen only once. J is TRBJ2-2 and V is TRBV9, with 8 bases that match TRBD2. J was trimmed by 7 bases and V by 3 bases; bases with no gene match: 11. Germline V gives CDR1 SGDLS, CDR2 YYNGEE. CDR3 length: 16 amino acids. CDR3 bases: TGTGCCAGCAGCGCCCCCGGGACTAGGGTGGACGGGGAGCTGTTTTTT. Protein: CASSAPGTRVDGELFF.

The genes are TRBV30 and TRBJ1-5; 9 nucleotides align to TRBD1. CDR3 length: 15 residues. J lost 3 bases, V lost 1 base, and 4 bases had no gene match. Germline CDR1 GTSNPN, CDR2 SVGIG (reference sequence). The CDR3 DNA reads TGTGCCTGGAGTGGCGGGACAGGGACCAATCAGCCCCAGCATTTT. Amino acids: CAWSGGTGTNQPQHF.

V gene TRBV28 combines with J gene TRBJ1-2, with D hard to call. CDR1 is MDHEN, CDR2 SYDVKM, per germline. CDR3 size: 13 residues. Trimming removed 2 bases from V and 4 bases from J, with 8 bases in between. This CDR3 is CASSLTESYGYTF. The CDR3 DNA reads as TGTGCCAGCAGTTTAACAGAGTCCTATGGCTACACCTTC.

The chain carries TRBV27 and TRBJ1-5, with D possibly TRBD1 on 5 matching bases. V lost 6 bases and J 2 bases, leaving 11 bases between the germline ends. Per germline, CDR1 MNHEY and CDR2 SMNVEV (reference sequence). CDR3 length: 14 residues. The DNA for the CDR3 is TGTGCCAGCAGCCGGGGCGGGGGCAATCAGCCCCAGCATTTT. Amino acid sequence: CASSRGGGNQPQHF.

In this sample, this clone turned up once. This chain uses TRBV5-5 with TRBJ2-1, with TRBD1 matching 8 bases. Germline V gives CDR1 SGHKS, CDR2 YYEKEE (reference sequence). The length of the CDR3 is 12 residues. Unmatched junction bases numbered 7, after V lost 3 bases and J lost 14 bases. Here the CDR3 reads CASSSRTGMEFF. The CDR3 DNA is TGTGCCAGCAGCTCGCGGACAGGGATGGAGTTCTTC. The complete variable domain, with remaining parts taken from reference TRBV5-5 and TRBJ2-1, reads DAGVTQSPTHLIKTRGQQVTLRCSPISGHKSVSWYQQVLGQGPQFIFQYYEKEERGRGNFPDRFSARQFPNYSSELNVNALLLGDSALYLCASSSRTGMEFFGPGTRLTVL.

This clone occurred once. This chain links TRBV6-2 or TRBV6-3 with TRBJ2-7; D remains ambiguous. Germline assignment: CDR1 MNHEY and CDR2 SVGEGT. Trimming left V 6 bases short and J 1 base short, with 7 bases between. This CDR3 comprises 12 residues. The CDR3 DNA reads as TGTGCCAGCAGCCTGACTTCCTACGAGCAGTACGTC. Protein sequence: CASSLTSYEQYV.